The source of this TCR beta chain is a study of T cell repertoires in cytomegalovirus infection. This clonotype has more than one count but fewer than ten. Its antigen is unknown. MiXCR, applied by TCRdb to the reads, yields one record per CDR3 protein. The sample shows roughly 700,000 distinct CDR3 sequences, around 32% of them seen only once. The CDR3 is 11 residues long. Trimming removed 3 bases from V and 8 bases from J, with 7 bases in between. Germline V gene sequence: CDR1 LNHDA, CDR2 SQIVND (reference sequence). This TCR came from a human donor in good health (CMV status not recorded). Some clones in this sample may be carry-over from other donors' samples. The chain has TRBV19 and TRBJ1-1, with D possibly TRBD1 on 5 matching bases. The sequences come from cultured PBMCs, collected from culture after CMV antigen stimulation. The CDR3 nucleotides are TGTGCCAGTAGTATCGGGGGGGAAGCTTTCTTT. Amino acid sequence: CASSIGGEAFF.